This T cell receptor beta chain was observed in a study of shared clonotypes between healthy human individuals. The study, taken as a whole, reports: Compared with clonotypes that all four donors shared, non-shared clonotypes had lower generation probabilities.

Repertoires were generated with immunoSEQ multiplex PCR, while TCRdb's copy carries only in-frame clones and drops some. The data hold around 2.1 million clones, with about 92% observed a single time. Concerning this clone itself: Its antigen remains unknown.

V shed 1 base and J shed 8 bases, with 14 bases lying between them. Germline assignment: CDR1 PRHDT and CDR2 FYEKMQ (reference sequence). The CDR3 has 15 amino acids. Terminally differentiated effector memory CD45RA+ cells were excluded from the naive CD8 cells, which were CD45RO-negative and positively selected for CCR7. This receptor was identified in a man in his late teens or twenties in good health. Some clones in this sample may be carry-over from other donors' samples. The rearrangement uses TRBV13 and TRBJ1-4, with D perhaps matching TRBD1 (5 bases). The sequenced material came from naive CD8+ T cells from PBMCs. CDR3 amino acids: CASSLAATAGEKLFF. The CDR3 DNA reads as TGTGCCAGCAGCTTAGCCGCGACAGCGGGGGAAAAACTGTTTTTT.